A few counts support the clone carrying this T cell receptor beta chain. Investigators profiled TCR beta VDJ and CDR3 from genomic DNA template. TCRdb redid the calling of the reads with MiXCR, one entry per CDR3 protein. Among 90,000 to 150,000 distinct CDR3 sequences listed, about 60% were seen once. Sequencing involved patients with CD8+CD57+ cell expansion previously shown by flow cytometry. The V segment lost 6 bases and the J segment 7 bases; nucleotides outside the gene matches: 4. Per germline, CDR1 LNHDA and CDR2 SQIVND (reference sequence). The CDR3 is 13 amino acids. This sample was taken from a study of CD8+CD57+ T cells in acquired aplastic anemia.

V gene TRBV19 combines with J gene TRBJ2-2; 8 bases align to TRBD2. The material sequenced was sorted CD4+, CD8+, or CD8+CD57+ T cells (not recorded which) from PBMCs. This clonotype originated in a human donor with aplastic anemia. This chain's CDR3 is CASSGRDNGELFF. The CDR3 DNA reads TGTGCCAGTAGCGGGAGGGATAACGGGGAGCTGTTTTTT. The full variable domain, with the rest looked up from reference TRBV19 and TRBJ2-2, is DGGITQSPKYLFRKEGQNVTLSCEQNLNHDAMYWYRQDPGQGLRLIYYSQIVNDFQKGDIAEGYSVSREKKESFPLTVTSAQKNPTAFYLCASSGRDNGELFFGEGSRLTVL.